Each of the 7 T cell receptor beta chains below was sequenced from the same sample in a study of tumor-infiltrating lymphocytes in localized non-small cell lung cancer. Using immunoSEQ multiplex PCR, the repertoire was profiled, and TCRdb retains in-frame clones only, with some absent. The sample consists of approximately 7,200 clones, over 50% of them appearing once. Sample: lung tumor tissue. These receptors all come from a human donor with non-small cell lung cancer.

The chain employs TRBV6-5 and TRBJ1-3; 8 nucleotides agree with TRBD1. Per the germline V gene, CDR1 is MNHEY and CDR2 is SVGAGI. The CDR3 sequence is 14 residues long. The V segment lost 6 bases and the J segment 12 bases; nucleotides outside the gene matches: 13. CDR3 bases: TGTGCCAGCAGCGCCCTACCAGGACAGGGTCACATATATTTT. Protein sequence: CASSALPGQGHIYF.

The gene calls are TRBV7-9 and TRBJ1-1; TRBD1 is a possible D gene (6 bases). Trimming cost V 1 base and J 4 bases, with 13 bases left between them. Germline CDR1 and CDR2: SEHNR and FQNEAQ (reference sequence). CDR3 length equals 15 residues. Here the CDR3 DNA reads TGTGCCAGCAGCTTAGTAGGACAGAAAAGCACTGAAGCTTTCTTT. The encoded protein is CASSLVGQKSTEAFF.

The sample holds a few counts of this clone. This chain links TRBV6-4 with TRBJ2-3; maybe TRBD1 (5 bases). CDR1 is MRHNA, CDR2 SNTAGT, per germline. CDR3 length equals 13 residues. The V gene lost 5 bases and the J gene lost 9 bases, with 15 bases spanning the gap. CDR3 bases: TGTGCCAGCAGTCCAACTCTGCAGGGAACGCAGTATTTT. This gives the protein CASSPTLQGTQYF.

The genes are TRBV2 and TRBJ2-3; no definite D call. The CDR3 extends over 12 amino acids. Trimming left V 7 bases short and J 0 bases short, with 5 bases between. Germline V gene sequence: CDR1 SNHLY, CDR2 FYNNEI. The CDR3 nucleotides read TGTGCCAGCACCCAGAGCACAGATACGCAGTATTTT. Translating it yields CASTQSTDTQYF.

CDR3 DNA sequence: TGTGCCAGCAGCCCTCGCTCGGGGTGGGGCACTGAAGCTTTCTTT. Translated, it gives CASSPRSGWGTEAFF. The V call is TRBV7-2, the J call TRBJ1-1, with D unresolved. The CDR3 is 15 amino acids. Germline-derived CDR1 and CDR2 are SGHTA and FQGNSA. V was cut by 5 bases and J by 4 bases, with 17 bases left in between.

This clone was seen just once. This chain links TRBV11-2 with TRBJ2-1, with D perhaps matching TRBD1 (6 bases). Germline-derived CDR1 and CDR2 are SGHAT and FQNNGV. This CDR3 has 14 residues. Trimming removed 3 bases at V and 5 bases at J, with 11 bases between. CDR3 loop: CASSLSRGNNEQFF. The CDR3 nucleotides read TGTGCCAGCAGCTTGAGCAGGGGAAACAATGAGCAGTTCTTC. Based on the CDR3 plus reference TRBV11-2 and TRBJ2-1, the full variable domain is EAGVAQSPRYKIIEKRQSVAFWCNPISGHATLYWYQQILGQGPKLLIQFQNNGVVDDSQLPKDRFSAERLKGVDSTLKIQPAKLEDSAVYLCASSLSRGNNEQFFGPGTRLTVL.

V usage is TRBV27 and J usage is TRBJ2-5, with a tentative D call TRBD2 (6 bases). The germline gives CDR1 MNHEY, CDR2 SMNVEV (reference sequence). Between the trimmed V and J ends, which lost 5 bases and 5 bases, there was a span of 15 bases. The length of the CDR3 is 14 residues. DNA of the CDR3: TGTGCCAGCAGTCTTAATGTCGGGGGTGAGACCCAGTACTTC. Amino acid sequence: CASSLNVGGETQYF.